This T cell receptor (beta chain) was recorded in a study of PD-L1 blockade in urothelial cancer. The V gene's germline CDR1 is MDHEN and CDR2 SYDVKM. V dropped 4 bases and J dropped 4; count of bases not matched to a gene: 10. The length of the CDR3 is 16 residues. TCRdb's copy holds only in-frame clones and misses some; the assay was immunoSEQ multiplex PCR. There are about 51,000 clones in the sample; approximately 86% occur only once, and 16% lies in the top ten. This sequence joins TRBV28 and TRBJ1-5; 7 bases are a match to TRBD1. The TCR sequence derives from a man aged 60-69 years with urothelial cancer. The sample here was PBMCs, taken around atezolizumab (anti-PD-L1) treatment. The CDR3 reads CASSSIRDSYNQPQHF. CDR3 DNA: TGTGCCAGCAGTTCAATTCGGGACAGTTATAATCAGCCCCAGCATTTT.